This record concerns one T cell receptor (beta chain) sequence. The specificity of this receptor is unknown. No base qualities exist here, and no much larger clone lies one base off it. The data were taken from a study of shared clonotypes between healthy human individuals (dated by TCRdb to the early 2020s). For context, the study as a whole: A couple of women and a few men aged 18 to 49 years were included in the cohort. Different laboratories and diverse techniques were used to prepare libraries and sequence TCR repertoires, to increase sequencing depth and limit assay-specific biases. For each donor, CD4 naive and CD4 memory were each run on three plates, CD8 naive on two plates, and CD8 memory on one plate. To estimate repertoire size and how much clonotype sharing occurs between individuals, the study deeply sequenced the blood TCR repertoires of several healthy adults. Per donor, leukapheresis produced somewhere between about 0.85 and 9.5 billion PBMCs.

The donors were healthy, HIV-negative adults who had no recently reported acute infections or vaccinations. All donors were Caucasian adults living in Nashville, Tennessee, USA. CD4+ T cells were enriched by magnetic negative selection, after which naive cells were positively selected on CD45RA and the negative fraction was taken as the memory subset. Blood was obtained by leukapheresis, after which PBMCs were separated by Ficoll-Histopaque density gradient centrifugation and cryopreserved in liquid nitrogen vapor phase. Analytical flow cytometry was used to check the purity and quantity of each magnetically sorted T cell population. Each sorted fraction had its genomic DNA isolated and then quantified by UV absorbance on a Nanodrop 2000c. Using the deep immunoSEQ assay, multiplex PCR amplified TCR CDR3 regions from genomic DNA. Extracted genomic DNA from each cell subset was spread evenly across all wells of several immunoSEQ 96-well plates, with each plate serving as a replicate. Each replicate PCR for sorted subsets received about 0.2 ug genomic DNA, equal to about 30,000 T cell genomes. Purified libraries were measured with a Qubit 3.0 fluorometer, size-checked on a Bioanalyzer 2100, and measured again with the KAPA Library Quantification kit. Each immunoSEQ 96-well plate was sequenced on its own single-read 150-cycle Illumina NextSeq 550 flow cell. On the authors' methods: The immunoSEQ output contained only junctional sequences without quality scores, so filtering could not match that applied to full-length reads. Sequences were annotated with PyIR, a Python wrapper for IgBLAST v1.9, and V/J genes and CDR3 were assigned using IMGT germline references. Reads were filtered out if the reads had weak V/J assignments (E-value above 1e-6), no CDR3, stop codons, out-of-frame junctions, or ambiguous translated residues. V3J clonotypes were defined as sequences sharing the same inferred V gene, J gene, and CDR3 amino acid sequence. To compute the percentage overlap between repertoires, the number of shared unique clonotypes was divided by the size of the smaller repertoire. RTK rarefaction, the Chao1 estimator, and Recon v2.1 estimates of unobserved clonotypes were used to assess repertoire richness. For all TCRbeta clonotypes obtained by the gDNA method from a few donors, generation probabilities were computed with OLGA. What TCRdb holds here is the immuneACCESS table cut down to in-frame rearrangements. Part of the clones is not present; checked against another copy, under half of the missing clones reflect an unresolved V gene, and the others are unexplained. D and trimming were read from the DNA, whereas the V and J calls and clone size are those reported in that table. The sample table lists millions of clones, roughly 93% of them with a count of one. In total, the top ten clones hold under 0.45% of the sample.

General study outcomes and caveats: Compared with non-shared clonotypes, the clonotypes found in all four sorted-subset donors had higher generation probabilities. Rarefaction of sorted-subset datasets indicated incomplete sequencing despite the large sequencing depth. Naive subsets generally had larger estimated clonotype richness than memory subsets. Pairwise subsampling indicated that sequencing depth was expected to affect the degree of clonotype sharing among donors. Sampling was limited to blood, and TCR repertoires in tissue likely differ from TCR repertoires in blood. Across several donors, 5% to 6% of naive CD4, approximately 4% of naive CD8, 2.3% of memory CD4, and approximately 0.4% of memory CD8 clonotypes were shared. Because the study included only a small number of donors, the genetic and exposure-history diversity represented was limited.

This TCR derives from a man younger than 35 in good health. Some clones in this sample may be carry-over from other donors' samples. The specimen sequenced was naive CD4+ T cells from PBMCs. Per the publication, the cell subset or site label means: CD45RA+ positively selected.

The CDR3 amino acid sequence is: CASSVEIRVGFDTQYF. The nucleotides are TGTGCCAGCAGCGTAGAGATCAGGGTGGGCTTCGATACGCAGTATTTT. The chain couples TRBV9 to TRBJ2-3; 5 matching bases give a weak D call of TRBD1. The CDR3 sequence holds 16 residues, the cysteine and phenylalanine included. The read is trimmed to its CDR3 DNA, 48 bases read in frame from base 1. CDR1 is given as SGDLS and CDR2 as YYNGEE, both from the germline V gene. Trimming at the junction amounts to 0 bases on V and 6 bases on J, and the germline ends lie 17 bases apart.